This T cell receptor beta chain was captured by sequencing in a study of OX40 agonist ivuxolimab in advanced cancers. Background on the whole study: Ivuxolimab was a fully human IgG2 agonistic monoclonal antibody targeting the costimulatory receptor OX40 (CD134). The dose-escalation cohort was about 83% male with a mean age of about 60 years, ranging from roughly 20 to 80. Prior anti-PD-1, anti-PD-L1 or anti-CTLA-4 therapy was permitted, and checkpoint inhibitors had been received by less than 45% of dose-escalation patients. Intravenous ivuxolimab was administered to patients every 2 weeks at six dose levels: 0.01, 0.1, 0.3, 1.5, 3 and 10 mg/kg. The paper describes the monotherapy dose-escalation part (N of about 47 patients) of the phase I trial of ivuxolimab. Three dose-escalation patients achieved partial responses, one with hepatocellular carcinoma and two with cutaneous melanoma. Of the 50 to 55 patients in dose escalation, 19 had hepatocellular carcinoma, some 15 had melanoma, 9 had renal cell carcinoma and 9 had head and neck cancer. Peripheral TCRbeta sequencing aimed to test whether ivuxolimab altered TCR sequence diversity and caused clonal T-cell expansion. The full study reports these points: Low levels of normalized T-cell clonal expansion were also seen in some patients who did not respond. Antigen specificity was not determined for the clonally expanded peripheral T cells. Partial responders in the 0.1-3.0 mg/kg groups had among the lowest normalized peripheral clonal expansion, especially among CD8+ T cells. Clonal expansion of both CD4+ and CD8+ blood T cells was observed from baseline to week 6 at doses 0.1 to 3.0 mg/kg. After ivuxolimab, CD8+ T cells had more expanded clones than CD4+ T cells on average.

The trial excluded patients who had a history of autoimmune disease or who were on systemic immunosuppression. In every dose cohort, peripheral blood was drawn for TCR sequencing at baseline, cycle 4 day 1, and cycle 7 day 1. Samples came from an open-label, multicenter, first-in-human phase I dose-escalation trial of ivuxolimab. Adults with locally advanced or metastatic melanoma, renal cell, hepatocellular, or head and neck squamous cell carcinoma were enrolled in the trial. Before TCR sequencing, CD4+ and CD8+ T cells were separately sorted from peripheral blood. Points on this clone: Its antigen has not been determined. The sample holds no much larger clone one base away, and base qualities are not on file.

To sequence the TCRbeta CDR3 region, genomic DNA was isolated from the sorted cells. The immunoSEQ Assay was used for sequencing of TCRbeta CDR3 regions. TCRdb retrieved this table from immuneACCESS and kept in-frame rearrangements only. Not all clones are present; in checked studies, unresolved V genes account for under half, and no reason is known for the remainder. The sample yields roughly 51,000 clones; 88% were counted once. More than 9.5% of the sample belongs to the ten largest clones. The germline V gene sets CDR1 to MNHEY and CDR2 to SVGAGI. Relative to germline, V is 11 bases shorter and J is 10 bases shorter, with 26 bases between their ends. Reading from cysteine to phenylalanine, the CDR3 counts 14 amino acids. The read is trimmed to its CDR3 DNA, 42 bases read in frame from base 1.

The source is an adult with an advanced solid tumor such as melanoma, head and neck, liver or kidney cancer. Specimen: CD4+ or CD8+ T cells sorted from blood, collected in a trial of the OX40 agonist ivuxolimab. The sequence links TRBV6-5 to TRBJ2-5; TRBD2 is perhaps the D gene, given 5 matching bases. The CDR3 is CASSGAYLNGDQYF. The DNA is as follows: TGTGCCTCCTCAGGCGCATACCTAAACGGGGACCAGTACTTC.